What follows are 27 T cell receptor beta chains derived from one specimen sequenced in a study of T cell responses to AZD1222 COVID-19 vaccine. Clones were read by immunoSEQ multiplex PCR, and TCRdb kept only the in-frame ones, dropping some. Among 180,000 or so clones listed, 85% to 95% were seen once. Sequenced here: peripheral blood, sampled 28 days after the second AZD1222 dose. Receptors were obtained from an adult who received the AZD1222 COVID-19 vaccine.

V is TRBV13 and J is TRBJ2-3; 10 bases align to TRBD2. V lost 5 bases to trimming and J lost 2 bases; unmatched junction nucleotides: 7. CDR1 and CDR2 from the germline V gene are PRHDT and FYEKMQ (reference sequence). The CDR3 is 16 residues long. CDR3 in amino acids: CASSPLSGGATDTQYF. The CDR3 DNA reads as TGTGCCAGCAGCCCCCTGAGCGGGGGGGCCACAGATACGCAGTATTTT.

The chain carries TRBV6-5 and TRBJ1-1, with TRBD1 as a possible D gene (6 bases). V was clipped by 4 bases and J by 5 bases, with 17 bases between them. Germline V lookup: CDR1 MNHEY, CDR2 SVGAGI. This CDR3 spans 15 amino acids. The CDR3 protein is CASSSVRAQGTEAFF. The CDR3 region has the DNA TGTGCCAGCAGTTCCGTCCGGGCTCAGGGGACTGAAGCTTTCTTT.

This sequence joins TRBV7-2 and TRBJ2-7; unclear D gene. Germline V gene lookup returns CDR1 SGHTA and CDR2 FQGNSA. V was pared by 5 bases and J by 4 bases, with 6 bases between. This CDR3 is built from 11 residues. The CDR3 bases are TGTGCCAGCAGCCGTCTTTACGAGCAGTACTTC. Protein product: CASSRLYEQYF.

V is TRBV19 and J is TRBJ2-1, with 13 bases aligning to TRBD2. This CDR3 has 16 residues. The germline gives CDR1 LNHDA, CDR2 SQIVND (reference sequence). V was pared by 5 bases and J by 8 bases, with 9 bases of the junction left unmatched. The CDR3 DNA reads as TGTGCCAGTAGTGCGGGACTAGCGGGGAGTGGGTATGAGCAGTTCTTC. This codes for CASSAGLAGSGYEQFF.

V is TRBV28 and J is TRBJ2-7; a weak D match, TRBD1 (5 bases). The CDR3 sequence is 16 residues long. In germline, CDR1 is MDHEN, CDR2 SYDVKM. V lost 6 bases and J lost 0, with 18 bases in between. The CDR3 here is CASSDPQGGPSYEQYF. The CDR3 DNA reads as TGTGCCAGCAGCGACCCCCAGGGCGGACCCTCCTACGAGCAGTACTTC.

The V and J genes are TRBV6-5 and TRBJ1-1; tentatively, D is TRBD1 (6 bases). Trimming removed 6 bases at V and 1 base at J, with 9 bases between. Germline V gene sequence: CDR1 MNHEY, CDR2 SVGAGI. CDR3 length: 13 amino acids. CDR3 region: CASSPGQNTEAFF. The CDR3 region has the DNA TGTGCCAGCAGCCCGGGACAGAACACTGAAGCTTTCTTT.

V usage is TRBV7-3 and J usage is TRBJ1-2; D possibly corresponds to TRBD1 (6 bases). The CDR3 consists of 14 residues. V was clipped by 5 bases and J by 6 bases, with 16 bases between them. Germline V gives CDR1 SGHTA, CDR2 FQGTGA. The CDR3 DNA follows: TGTGCCAGCAGCCCTGGCGACAGGAGCCATGGCTACACCTTC. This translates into CASSPGDRSHGYTF.

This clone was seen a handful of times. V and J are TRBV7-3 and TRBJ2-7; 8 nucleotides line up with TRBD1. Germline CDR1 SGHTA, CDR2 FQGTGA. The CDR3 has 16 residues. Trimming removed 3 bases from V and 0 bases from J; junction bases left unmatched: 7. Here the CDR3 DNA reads TGTGCCAGCAGCTTTTCCGGGACAGGCCTCTCCTACGAGCAGTACTTC. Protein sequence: CASSFSGTGLSYEQYF.

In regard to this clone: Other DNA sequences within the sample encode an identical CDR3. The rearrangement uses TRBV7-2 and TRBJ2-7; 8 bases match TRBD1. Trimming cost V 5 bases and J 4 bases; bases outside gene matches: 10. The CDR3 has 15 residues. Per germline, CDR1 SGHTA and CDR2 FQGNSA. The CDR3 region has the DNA TGTGCCAGCAGCCTCGACAGGGGCGGGTTTTACGAGCAGTACTTC. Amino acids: CASSLDRGGFYEQYF.

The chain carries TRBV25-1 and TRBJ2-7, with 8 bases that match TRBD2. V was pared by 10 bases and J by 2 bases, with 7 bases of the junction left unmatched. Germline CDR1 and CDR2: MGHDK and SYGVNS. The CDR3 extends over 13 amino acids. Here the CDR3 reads CATRREVTYEQYF. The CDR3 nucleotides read TGTGCCACGAGGCGGGAGGTAACCTACGAGCAGTACTTC.

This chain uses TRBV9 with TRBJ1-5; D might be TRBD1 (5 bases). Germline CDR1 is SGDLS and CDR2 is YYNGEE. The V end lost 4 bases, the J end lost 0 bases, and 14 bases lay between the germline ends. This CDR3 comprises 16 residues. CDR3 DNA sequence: TGTGCCAGCAGCCCTCAGGGCCCGAATAGCAATCAGCCCCAGCATTTT. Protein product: CASSPQGPNSNQPQHF.

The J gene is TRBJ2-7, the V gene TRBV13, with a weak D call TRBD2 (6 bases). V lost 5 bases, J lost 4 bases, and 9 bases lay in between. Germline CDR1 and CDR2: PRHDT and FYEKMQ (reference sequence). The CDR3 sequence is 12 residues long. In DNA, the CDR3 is TGTGCCAGCAGCGTTGGGAGGTACGAGCAGTACTTC. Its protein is CASSVGRYEQYF.

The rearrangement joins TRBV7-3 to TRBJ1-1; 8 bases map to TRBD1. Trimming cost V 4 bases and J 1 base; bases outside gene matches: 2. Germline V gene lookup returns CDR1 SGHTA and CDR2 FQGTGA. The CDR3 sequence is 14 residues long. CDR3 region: CASSYGTGNTEAFF. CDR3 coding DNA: TGTGCCAGCAGCTACGGGACAGGGAACACTGAAGCTTTCTTT.

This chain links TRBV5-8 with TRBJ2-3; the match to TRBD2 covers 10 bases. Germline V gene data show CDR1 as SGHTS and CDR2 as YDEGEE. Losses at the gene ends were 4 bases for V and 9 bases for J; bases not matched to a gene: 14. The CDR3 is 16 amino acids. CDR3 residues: CASSRWTGLAAITQYF. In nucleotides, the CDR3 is TGTGCCAGCAGCCGCTGGACCGGACTAGCGGCTATCACGCAGTATTTT. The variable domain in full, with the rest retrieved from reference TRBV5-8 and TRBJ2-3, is EAGVTQSPTHLIKTRGQQATLRCSPISGHTSVYWYQQALGLGLQFLLWYDEGEERNRGNFPPRFSGRQFPNYSSELNVNALELEDSALYLCASSRWTGLAAITQYFGPGTRLTVL.

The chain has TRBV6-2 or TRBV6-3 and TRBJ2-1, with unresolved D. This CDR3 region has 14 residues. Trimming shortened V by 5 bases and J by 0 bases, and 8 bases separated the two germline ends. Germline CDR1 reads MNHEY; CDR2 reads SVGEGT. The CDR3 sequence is CASSPRSSYNEQFF. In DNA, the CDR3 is TGTGCCAGCAGTCCCAGGAGCTCCTACAATGAGCAGTTCTTC.

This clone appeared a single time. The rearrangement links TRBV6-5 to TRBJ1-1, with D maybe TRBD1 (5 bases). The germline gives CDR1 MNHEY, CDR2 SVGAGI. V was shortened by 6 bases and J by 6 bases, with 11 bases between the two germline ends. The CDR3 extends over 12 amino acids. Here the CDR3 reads CASRQGGAEAFF. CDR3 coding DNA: TGTGCCAGCAGGCAGGGTGGTGCTGAAGCTTTCTTT.

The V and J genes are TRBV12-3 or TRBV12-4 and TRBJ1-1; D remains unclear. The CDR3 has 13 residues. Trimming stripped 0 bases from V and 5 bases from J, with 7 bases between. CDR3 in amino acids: CASSLARRTEAFF. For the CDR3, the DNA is TGTGCCAGCAGTTTAGCGCGGAGAACTGAAGCTTTCTTT.

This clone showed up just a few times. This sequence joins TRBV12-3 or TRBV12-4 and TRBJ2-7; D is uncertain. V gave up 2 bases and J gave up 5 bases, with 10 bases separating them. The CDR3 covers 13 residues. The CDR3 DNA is TGTGCCAGCAGTTTAAACAGATGGAACGAGCAGTACTTC. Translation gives CASSLNRWNEQYF.

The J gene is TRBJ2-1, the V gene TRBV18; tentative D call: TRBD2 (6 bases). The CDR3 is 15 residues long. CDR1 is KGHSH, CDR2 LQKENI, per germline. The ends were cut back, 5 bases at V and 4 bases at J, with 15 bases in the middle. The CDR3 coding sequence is TGTGCCAGCTCATCGGAGGGCGGAGAATACAATGAGCAGTTCTTC. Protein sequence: CASSSEGGEYNEQFF.

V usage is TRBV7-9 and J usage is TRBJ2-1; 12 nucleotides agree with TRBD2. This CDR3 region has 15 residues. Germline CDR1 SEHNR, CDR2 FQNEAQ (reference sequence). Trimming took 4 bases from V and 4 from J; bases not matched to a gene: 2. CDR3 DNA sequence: TGTGCCAGCAGCTCCCTAGCGGGGGGGTACAATGAGCAGTTCTTC. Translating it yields CASSSLAGGYNEQFF.

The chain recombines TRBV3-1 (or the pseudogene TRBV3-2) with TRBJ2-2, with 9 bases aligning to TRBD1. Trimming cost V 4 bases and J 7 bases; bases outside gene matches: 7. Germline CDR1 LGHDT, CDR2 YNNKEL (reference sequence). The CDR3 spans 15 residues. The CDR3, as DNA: TGTGCCAGCAGCCTATACACAGGGGGCCACGGGGAGCTGTTTTTT. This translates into CASSLYTGGHGELFF.

The chain's CDR3 is CASSSSSYEQYF. DNA of the CDR3: TGTGCCAGCAGTTCTAGCTCCTACGAGCAGTACTTC. V is TRBV27 and J is TRBJ2-7, with D uncertain. Between the trimmed V and J ends, which lost 4 bases and 0 bases, there was a span of 4 bases. This CDR3 is 12 amino acids long. Germline V CDR1 and CDR2: MNHEY, SMNVEV (reference sequence).

The CDR3 DNA sequence: TGTGCCAGCAGAACCGGGACTAGCGTAGAGACCCAGTACTTC. This gives the protein CASRTGTSVETQYF. The chain has TRBV5-6 and TRBJ2-5; 10 bases agree with TRBD2. The germline gives CDR1 SGHDT, CDR2 YYEEEE. This CDR3 has 14 residues. V trimming: 5 bases; J trimming: 4 bases; junction bases outside the gene matches: 5.

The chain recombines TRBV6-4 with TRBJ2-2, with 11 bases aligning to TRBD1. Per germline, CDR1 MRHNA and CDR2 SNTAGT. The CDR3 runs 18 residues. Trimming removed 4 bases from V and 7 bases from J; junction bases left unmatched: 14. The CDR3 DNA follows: TGTGCCAGCAGTGCAACCGCCGGGACAGGGGGTAAAGGCGGGGAGCTGTTTTTT. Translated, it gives CASSATAGTGGKGGELFF.

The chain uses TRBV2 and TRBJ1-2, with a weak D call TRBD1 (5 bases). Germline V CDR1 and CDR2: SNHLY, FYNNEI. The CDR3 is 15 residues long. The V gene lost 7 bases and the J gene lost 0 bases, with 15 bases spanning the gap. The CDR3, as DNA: TGTGCCAGCACGAGAGACAGCTCAGCTAACTATGGCTACACCTTC. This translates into CASTRDSSANYGYTF.

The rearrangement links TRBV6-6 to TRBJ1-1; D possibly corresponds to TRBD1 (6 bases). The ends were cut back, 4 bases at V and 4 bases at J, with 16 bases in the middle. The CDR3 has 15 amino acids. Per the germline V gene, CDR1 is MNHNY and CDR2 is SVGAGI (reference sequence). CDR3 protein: CASSSLTGLGTEAFF. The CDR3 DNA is TGTGCCAGCAGTTCCCTTACAGGGCTGGGCACTGAAGCTTTCTTT.

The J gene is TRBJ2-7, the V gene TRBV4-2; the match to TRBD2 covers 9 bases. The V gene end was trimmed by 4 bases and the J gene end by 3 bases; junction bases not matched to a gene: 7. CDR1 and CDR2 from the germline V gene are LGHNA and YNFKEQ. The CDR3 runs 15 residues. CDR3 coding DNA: TGTGCCAGCAGCCCCAAAGGCGGGGGGGACTACGAGCAGTACTTC. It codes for CASSPKGGGDYEQYF.